The present T cell receptor (beta chain) was sequenced within a study of T cell responses to AZD1222 COVID-19 vaccine. Germline CDR1 and CDR2: MNHNS and SASEGT. The CDR3 loop spans 14 amino acids. V dropped 1 base and J dropped 4 bases, with 10 bases sitting between them. Clones were sequenced by immunoSEQ multiplex PCR, and TCRdb holds only the in-frame ones, with some missing. The sample shows about 150,000 clones, more than 90% of them seen only once. The TCR comes from an adult in good health. The specimen was peripheral blood, collected on day 0 of AZD1222 vaccination. The J gene is TRBJ2-5, the V gene TRBV6-1; D uncertain. The DNA of the CDR3 is TGTGCCAGCAGTGAAGATAAGGTGCGAGAGACCCAGTACTTC. It codes for CASSEDKVRETQYF.